This T cell receptor beta chain emerged from a study of blood T cell repertoires in COVID-19. Study details: Spain, Italy and the United States supplied samples that represented acute and convalescent COVID-19. From T cells, B-cell-depleted T cells, or PBMCs came the material, which was cDNA or gDNA.

Original data processing: Researchers report that nucleated cell counts were estimated from reference gene primer amplification. Assay used: immunoSEQ multiplex PCR; TCRdb lists only in-frame clones, some missing. V and J calls and clone size are as listed in that table; D and trimming were resolved from the DNA. The data contain approximately 89,000 clones, about 85% of them seen just once; the ten biggest clones take up approximately 14%. Trimming removed 1 base from V and 3 bases from J, with 12 bases in between. CDR1 and CDR2 (germline): SGHTA, FQGNSA. The length of the CDR3 is 15 residues. V is TRBV7-2 and J is TRBJ1-2, with a weak D call TRBD1 (5 bases). This receptor was identified in a woman in her seventies with acute or convalescent COVID-19. Sequencing was done on a sample of peripheral blood. For the CDR3, the DNA is TGTGCCAGCAGCTTAGTGGGGGGTATAGACTATGGCTACACCTTC. This encodes CASSLVGGIDYGYTF.